A selection of T cell receptor beta chains follows, all from one sample in a study of shared clonotypes between healthy human individuals. Profiling relied on immunoSEQ multiplex PCR, and the TCRdb table lists in-frame clones only, not all of them. The profile covers a few million clones, with more than 90% appearing a single time and roughly 0.15% taken by the ten largest. Material for sequencing was naive CD4+ T cells sorted from blood. The receptors come from a man aged 18 to 30 in good health. Each CDR3 is given with its conserved first and last residue. D genes are given only for firm matches. Part of the rows lack a size; the others show once, few, many or a class for expanded clones.

clone_size j_call v_call d_call cdr3_nt cdr3_aa
- TRBJ1-1 TRBV6-5 - TGTGCCAGCAGGAAGTGGGGGCGATCCACTGAAGCTTTCTTT CASRKWGRSTEAFF
- TRBJ2-5 TRBV28 - TGTGCCAGCAGTTCTGCAGGACAAGAGACCCAGTACTTC CASSSAGQETQYF
few TRBJ2-2 TRBV7-2 - TGTGCCAGCAGCCAGGACGGTAACACCGGGGAGCTGTTTTTT CASSQDGNTGELFF
- TRBJ2-3 TRBV11-2 TRBD2 TGTGCCAGCAGCTCCTCCGGGACTAGCGGGAGGGCCATTACAGATACGCAGTATTTT CASSSSGTSGRAITDTQYF
- TRBJ2-3 TRBV5-1 TRBD2 TGCGCCAGCAGCTTGTCGTGGCGGGAGTTAGATACGCAGTATTTT CASSLSWRELDTQYF
- TRBJ1-1 TRBV11-1 - TGTGCCAGCAGCTTAGGGGAAGCCACTGAAGCTTTCTTT CASSLGEATEAFF
once TRBJ2-7 TRBV7-2 TRBD2 TGTGCCAGCAGCCTCGGGACTAGCCTCTCCTACGAGCAGTACTTC CASSLGTSLSYEQYF
- TRBJ1-4 TRBV5-1 - TGCGCCAGCCGGACGGGGAGGGAGGAAAAACTGTTTTTT CASRTGREEKLFF
- TRBJ2-7 TRBV6-1 - TGTGCCAGCAGACCCGGACGCAACTCCTACGAGCAGTACTTC CASRPGRNSYEQYF
- TRBJ2-5 TRBV7-8 - TGTGCCAGCAGCTTAGCGGGGACACTGTCCCAAGAGACCCAGTACTTC CASSLAGTLSQETQYF
- TRBJ1-5 TRBV2 - TGTGCCAGCAGCCTAACAGGTATTGGCAATCAGCCCCAGCATTTT CASSLTGIGNQPQHF
- TRBJ2-3 TRBV9 TRBD2 TGTGCCAGCAGCGTGCTAGCGGGAGCCCCGGGCACAGATACGCAGTATTTT CASSVLAGAPGTDTQYF
- TRBJ1-6 TRBV4-1 - TGCGCCAGCAGCCAAGGGAGGTTCGTGAATTCACCCCTCCACTTT CASSQGRFVNSPLHF